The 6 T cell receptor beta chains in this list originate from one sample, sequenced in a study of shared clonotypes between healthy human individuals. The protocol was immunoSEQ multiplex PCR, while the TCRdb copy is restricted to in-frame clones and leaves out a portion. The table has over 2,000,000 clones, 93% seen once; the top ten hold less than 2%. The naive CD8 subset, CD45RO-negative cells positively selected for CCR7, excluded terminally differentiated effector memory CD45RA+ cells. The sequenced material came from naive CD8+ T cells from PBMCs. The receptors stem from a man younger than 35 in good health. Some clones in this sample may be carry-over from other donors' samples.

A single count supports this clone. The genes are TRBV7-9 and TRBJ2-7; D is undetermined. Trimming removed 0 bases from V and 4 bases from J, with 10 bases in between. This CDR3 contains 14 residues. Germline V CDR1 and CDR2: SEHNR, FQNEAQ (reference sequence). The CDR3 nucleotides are TGTGCCAGCAGCTTAGCGTGGGCGTCGTACGAGCAGTACTTC. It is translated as CASSLAWASYEQYF.

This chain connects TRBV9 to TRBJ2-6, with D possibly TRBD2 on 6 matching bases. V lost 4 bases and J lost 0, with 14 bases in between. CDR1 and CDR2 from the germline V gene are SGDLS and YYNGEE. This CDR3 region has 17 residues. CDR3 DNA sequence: TGTGCCAGCAGCAAAGGGACGGGGGACTCTGGGGCCAACGTCCTGACTTTC. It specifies CASSKGTGDSGANVLTF.

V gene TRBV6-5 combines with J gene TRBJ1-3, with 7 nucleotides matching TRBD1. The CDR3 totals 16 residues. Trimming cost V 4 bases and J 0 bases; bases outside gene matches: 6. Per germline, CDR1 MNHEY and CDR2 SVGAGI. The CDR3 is CASSFRTGLSGNTIYF. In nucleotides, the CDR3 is TGTGCCAGCAGTTTCAGGACAGGCCTCTCTGGAAACACCATATATTTT.

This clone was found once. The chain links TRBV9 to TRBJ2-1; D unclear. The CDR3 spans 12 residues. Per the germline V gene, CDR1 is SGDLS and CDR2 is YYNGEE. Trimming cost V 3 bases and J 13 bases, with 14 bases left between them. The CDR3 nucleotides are TGTGCCAGCAGCGCCCCAGGTCCTACACAGTTCTTC. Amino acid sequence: CASSAPGPTQFF.

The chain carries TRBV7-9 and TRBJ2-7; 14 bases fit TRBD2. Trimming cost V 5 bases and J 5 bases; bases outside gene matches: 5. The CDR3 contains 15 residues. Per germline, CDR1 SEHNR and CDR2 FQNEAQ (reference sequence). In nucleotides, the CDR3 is TGTGCCAGCAGCCGACTAGCGGGAGGGCCCCACGAGCAGTACTTC. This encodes CASSRLAGGPHEQYF.

Here the CDR3 DNA reads TGTGCCAGCAGTCCCCGGGACAGTCCTAACTATGGCTACACCTTC. Translated: CASSPRDSPNYGYTF. This sequence joins TRBV27 and TRBJ1-2, with 7 bases identical to TRBD1. Germline assignment: CDR1 MNHEY and CDR2 SMNVEV (reference sequence). Germline trimming cut 5 bases from V and 0 bases from J; bases unmatched to any gene: 6. The CDR3 runs to 15 residues.